One T cell receptor beta chain is described in this entry. Random hexamers primed reverse transcription of roughly 0.5 to 1 ug RNA. TCRdb itself ran the immunoSEQ multiplex PCR reads through MiXCR, one entry per CDR3 protein. The data hold a few hundred thousand distinct CDR3 sequences, with around 95% observed a single time. The record originates from a study of CD8 T cells in Susac syndrome. Trimming cost V 1 base and J 5 bases, with 12 bases left between them. This CDR3 is built from 13 residues. CDR1 and CDR2 from the germline V gene are SQVTM and ANQGSEA. The sample taken for sequencing was CD4+ T cells from PBMCs. This clonotype was sampled from a human donor with multiple sclerosis. The chain couples TRBV29-1 to TRBJ2-7; perhaps TRBD1 as D (6 bases). Here the CDR3 reads CSVEVGRGDEQYF. The DNA for the CDR3 is TGCAGCGTTGAAGTAGGCAGGGGCGACGAGCAGTACTTC.